This passage covers 23 T cell receptor beta chains from one sample sequenced in a study of cytomegalovirus exposure and HLA in healthy donors (dated by TCRdb to 2016 to 2017). Receptor libraries were prepared by the immunoSEQ multiplex PCR assay. A mixture of 60 forward primers for TCR Vbeta segments and 13 reverse primers for TCR Jbeta segments was used in the multiplex PCR. The clones in this table, taken by TCRdb from immuneACCESS, are in-frame only. Not every clone is retained; where verified, under half of the shortfall comes from an unresolved V gene, and the cause of the rest is unknown. The sample table lists approximately 150,000 clones, 78% of them with a count of one. The ten largest clones represent 1.5% of the sample. Sequenced input: PBMCs. All receptors derive from a woman aged 18-29 years in good health and CMV-seronegative.

This clone was seen a handful of times. The chain has TRBV4-1 and TRBJ2-7, with TRBD2 identical over 7 bases. Germline CDR1 reads MGHRA; CDR2 reads YSYEKL. This CDR3 spans 13 amino acids. V gave up 3 bases and J gave up 7 bases; unmatched junction bases: 6. The CDR3 loop reads CASSHEDGGEQYF. In DNA form, the CDR3 reads TGCGCCAGCAGCCACGAGGACGGGGGGGAGCAGTACTTC.

In the case of this clone: A read error may account for a junction end that differs from germline. The J gene is TRBJ2-7, the V gene TRBV30; the D gene is possibly TRBD2 (6 bases). The CDR3 extends over 11 amino acids. The V gene's germline CDR1 is GTSNPN and CDR2 SVGIG (reference sequence). DNA for the CDR3: TGTGCCTGGAGTGTGGGGGGAGGCAGGGCCTTC. Encoded protein: CAWSVGGGRAF.

V usage is TRBV29-1 and J usage is TRBJ2-1, with TRBD2 identical over 8 bases. CDR1 and CDR2 from the germline V gene are SQVTM and ANQGSEA. Unmatched junction bases numbered 9, after V lost 5 bases and J lost 0 bases. The CDR3 totals 16 residues. CDR3 sequence: CSVIPNSGISYNEQFF. Here the CDR3 DNA reads TGCAGCGTTATCCCTAATAGCGGGATCTCCTACAATGAGCAGTTCTTC.

The chain carries TRBV6-5 and TRBJ2-7; 12 bases match TRBD2. The CDR3 sequence is 15 residues long. Trimming cost V 5 bases and J 3 bases; bases outside gene matches: 5. Per the germline V gene, CDR1 is MNHEY and CDR2 is SVGAGI. The CDR3 DNA sequence: TGTGCCAGCAGTCGTTCGACTAGCGGGGGCTACGAGCAGTACTTC. It encodes CASSRSTSGGYEQYF.

This clone was observed a handful of times. This sequence joins TRBV27 and TRBJ2-5, with TRBD2 matching 9 bases. The CDR3 consists of 14 residues. V gave up 3 bases and J gave up 5 bases; unmatched junction bases: 4. Germline loops: CDR1 MNHEY, CDR2 SMNVEV (reference sequence). The CDR3 coding sequence is TGTGCCAGCAGTTTTAGCGGGAGTGGGGAGACCCAGTACTTC. It codes for CASSFSGSGETQYF.

This clone was seen more than once but under ten times. The V and J genes are TRBV11-1 and TRBJ2-7; 11 positions match TRBD2. Germline V gene lookup returns CDR1 SGHAT and CDR2 FQDESV (reference sequence). J was trimmed by 5 bases and V by 5 bases; bases with no gene match: 14. This CDR3 contains 17 residues. DNA of the CDR3: TGTGCCAGCAGCCGACGGCCGCTAGCGGGAGGAATAAACGAGCAGTACTTC. It is translated as CASSRRPLAGGINEQYF. The full variable domain, its missing parts supplied by reference TRBV11-1 and TRBJ2-7, is EAEVAQSPRYKITEKSQAVAFWCDPISGHATLYWYRQILGQGPELLVQFQDESVVDDSQLPKDRFSAERLKGVDSTLKIQPAELGDSAMYLCASSRRPLAGGINEQYFGPGTRLTVT.

Of note for this clone: Other DNA sequences in the sample encode the same CDR3. This chain uses TRBV5-1 with TRBJ2-7; D unclear. Germline V gives CDR1 SGHRS, CDR2 YFSETQ. CDR3 length: 14 residues. V was pared by 0 bases and J by 2 bases, with 9 bases between. The CDR3 coding sequence is TGCGCCAGCAGCTTGGGAGGATCACCCTACGAGCAGTACTTC. It codes for CASSLGGSPYEQYF.

The chain joins TRBV5-1 to TRBJ2-7; D uncertain. The CDR3 totals 16 residues. Trimming stripped 1 base from V and 2 bases from J, with 16 bases between. Germline CDR1 reads SGHRS; CDR2 reads YFSETQ. The CDR3 bases are TGCGCCAGCAGCTTGAGTAGGCAGGTCAGCACCTACGAGCAGTACTTC. Its protein is CASSLSRQVSTYEQYF.

This clone was observed a handful of times. This CDR3 reads CATSRGVAELAFTGELFF. CDR3 sequence (DNA): TGTGCCACCAGCAGAGGGGTGGCGGAACTAGCATTCACCGGGGAGCTGTTTTTT. The chain joins TRBV15 to TRBJ2-2, with D possibly TRBD2 on 6 matching bases. In germline, CDR1 is LNHNV, CDR2 YYDKDF (reference sequence). Deletions cut 1 base from V and 4 bases from J, with 19 bases between. This CDR3 has 18 amino acids.

With regard to this clone: Other DNA sequences in the sample encode the same CDR3. The chain recombines TRBV2 with TRBJ1-5, with D possibly TRBD1 on 5 matching bases. Germline V CDR1 and CDR2: SNHLY, FYNNEI. Trimming took 4 bases from V and 4 from J, leaving 11 bases between them. This CDR3 spans 14 amino acids. The CDR3 reads CASSGGRGNQPQHF. In DNA, the CDR3 is TGTGCCAGCAGTGGAGGAAGGGGAAATCAGCCCCAGCATTTT. Based on the CDR3 plus reference TRBV2 and TRBJ1-5, the full variable domain is EPEVTQTPSHQVTQMGQEVILRCVPISNHLYFYWYRQILGQKVEFLVSFYNNEISEKSEIFDDQFSVERPDGSNFTLKIRSTKLEDSAMYFCASSGGRGNQPQHFGDGTRLSIL.

The chain couples TRBV2 to TRBJ2-3; D unresolved. The germline gives CDR1 SNHLY, CDR2 FYNNEI. Trimming removed 4 bases at V and 5 bases at J, with 7 bases between. The CDR3 is 12 amino acids. The CDR3 nucleotides are TGTGCCAGCAGTGTTACCGGAGATACGCAGTATTTT. As protein: CASSVTGDTQYF.

The V and J genes are TRBV28 and TRBJ1-5, with 11 bases fitting TRBD1. V was pared by 8 bases and J by 7 bases, with 10 bases of the junction left unmatched. The germline CDR1 and CDR2 sequences are MDHEN and SYDVKM. CDR3 size: 15 residues. CDR3 sequence: CASPPDRGRGQPQHF. The DNA of the CDR3 is TGTGCCAGCCCTCCGGACAGGGGGCGCGGGCAGCCCCAGCATTTT.

The chain has TRBV4-2 and TRBJ1-3; TRBD1 matches 8 bases. Trimming cost V 4 bases and J 4 bases; bases outside gene matches: 6. This CDR3 has 15 residues. The V gene's germline CDR1 is LGHNA and CDR2 YNFKEQ. DNA for the CDR3: TGTGCCAGCAGCCTCCGGGACAGGCGAGGAAACACCATATATTTT. It translates to CASSLRDRRGNTIYF.

The chain couples TRBV6-5 to TRBJ2-1, with D possibly being TRBD1 (6 bases). Germline CDR1 reads MNHEY; CDR2 reads SVGAGI. The CDR3 sequence is 15 residues long. Trimming stripped 5 bases from V and 2 bases from J, with 13 bases between. In nucleotides, the CDR3 is TGTGCCAGCAGTCGGCGACAGGAGACCTACAATGAGCAGTTCTTC. Translated: CASSRRQETYNEQFF.

The rearrangement uses TRBV14 and TRBJ1-1; possibly TRBD1 for D (6 bases). Looked up from germline, CDR1 is SGHDN and CDR2 is FVKESK. V was cut by 6 bases and J by 3 bases, with 11 bases left in between. The CDR3 length is 13 residues. The CDR3 here is CASRDPGDTEAFF. The CDR3 DNA reads as TGTGCCAGCAGGGACCCAGGGGACACTGAAGCTTTCTTT.

The V and J genes are TRBV6-5 and TRBJ1-1; the D gene is possibly TRBD1 (5 bases). With 0 bases removed from V and 4 bases from J, the gap between germline ends came to 12 bases. Germline V gene sequence: CDR1 MNHEY, CDR2 SVGAGI. This CDR3 is 15 amino acids long. The CDR3 DNA follows: TGTGCCAGCAGTTACTCGAAGCAGGGTACCACTGAAGCTTTCTTT. Translating it yields CASSYSKQGTTEAFF.

The chain couples TRBV5-6 to TRBJ1-1; the D is unclear. The V end lost 4 bases, the J end lost 4 bases, and 17 bases lay between the germline ends. This CDR3 comprises 15 residues. Germline V gives CDR1 SGHDT, CDR2 YYEEEE. CDR3 sequence (DNA): TGTGCCAGCAGCCCGGGAATGGGTCGGACCACTGAAGCTTTCTTT. As protein: CASSPGMGRTTEAFF.

This chain uses TRBV6-6 with TRBJ2-1; 8 positions agree with TRBD2. Germline V gene data show CDR1 as MNHNY and CDR2 as SVGAGI (reference sequence). V was pared by 7 bases and J by 3 bases, with 5 bases of the junction left unmatched. The CDR3 loop spans 14 amino acids. CDR3 sequence: CASTREGIYNEQFF. The CDR3 region has the DNA TGTGCCAGCACCCGGGAGGGCATCTACAATGAGCAGTTCTTC.

The rearrangement links TRBV5-6 to TRBJ2-7; D perhaps matches TRBD1 (6 bases). From germline, CDR1 is SGHDT and CDR2 YYEEEE. The ends were cut back, 2 bases at V and 3 bases at J, with 18 bases in the middle. The CDR3 loop spans 16 amino acids. The CDR3 region is CASSFLDRREIYEQYF. DNA of the CDR3: TGTGCCAGCAGCTTTCTTGACAGGCGAGAAATCTACGAGCAGTACTTC.

V and J are TRBV28 and TRBJ1-2; D is possibly TRBD1 (6 bases). V gave up 2 bases and J gave up 4 bases, with 17 bases separating them. Germline-derived CDR1 and CDR2 are MDHEN and SYDVKM. The CDR3 is made up of 16 amino acids. The CDR3 sequence is CASSLMGRGASYGYTF. The CDR3 DNA reads as TGTGCCAGCAGTTTAATGGGCAGGGGTGCCTCCTATGGCTACACCTTC.

V gene TRBV6-5 combines with J gene TRBJ2-5; 12 bases line up with TRBD2. CDR1 is MNHEY and CDR2 is SVGAGI in the germline V gene. This CDR3 has 14 residues. V shed 6 bases, J shed 5 bases, and the junction held 4 bases outside the gene matches. The CDR3 loop is CASSLAGGRETQYF. DNA for the CDR3: TGTGCCAGCAGCCTAGCGGGAGGGCGGGAGACCCAGTACTTC.

A word on this clone: Compared with germline, one end of the junction differs, possibly owing to a read error. The chain combines TRBV7-9 with TRBJ1-5; D unclear. The CDR3 extends over 12 amino acids. Per the germline V gene, CDR1 is SEHNR and CDR2 is FQNEAQ (reference sequence). In DNA form, the CDR3 reads TGTTCCAGCAGCCTCCAGAATCAGCCCCAGCATTTT. Its translation is CSSSLQNQPQHF.

A word on this clone: The sample holds other DNA sequences that translate to the same CDR3. The chain joins TRBV20-1 to TRBJ1-1; D gene uncertain. Trimming took 1 base from V and 4 from J, leaving 4 bases between them. Germline CDR1 DFQATT, CDR2 SNEGSKA (reference sequence). The CDR3 has 11 residues. CDR3 loop: CSARAGTEAFF. The CDR3 DNA sequence: TGCAGTGCTAGAGCAGGCACTGAAGCTTTCTTT.